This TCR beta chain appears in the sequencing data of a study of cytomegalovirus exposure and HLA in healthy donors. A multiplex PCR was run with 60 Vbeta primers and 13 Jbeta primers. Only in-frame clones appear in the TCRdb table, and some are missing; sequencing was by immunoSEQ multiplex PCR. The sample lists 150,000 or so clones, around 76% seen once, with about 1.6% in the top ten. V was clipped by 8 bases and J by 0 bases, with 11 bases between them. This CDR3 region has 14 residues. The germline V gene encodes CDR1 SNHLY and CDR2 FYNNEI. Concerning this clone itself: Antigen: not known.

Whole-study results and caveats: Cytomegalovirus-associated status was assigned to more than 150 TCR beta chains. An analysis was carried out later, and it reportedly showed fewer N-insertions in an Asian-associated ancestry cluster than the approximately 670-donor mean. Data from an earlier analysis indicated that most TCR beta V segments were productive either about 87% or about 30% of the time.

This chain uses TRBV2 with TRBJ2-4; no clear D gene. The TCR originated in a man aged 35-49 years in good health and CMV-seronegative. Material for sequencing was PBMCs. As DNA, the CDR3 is TGTGCCAGCTTTGTCGTGTTAGCCAAAAACATTCAGTACTTC. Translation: CASFVVLAKNIQYF.